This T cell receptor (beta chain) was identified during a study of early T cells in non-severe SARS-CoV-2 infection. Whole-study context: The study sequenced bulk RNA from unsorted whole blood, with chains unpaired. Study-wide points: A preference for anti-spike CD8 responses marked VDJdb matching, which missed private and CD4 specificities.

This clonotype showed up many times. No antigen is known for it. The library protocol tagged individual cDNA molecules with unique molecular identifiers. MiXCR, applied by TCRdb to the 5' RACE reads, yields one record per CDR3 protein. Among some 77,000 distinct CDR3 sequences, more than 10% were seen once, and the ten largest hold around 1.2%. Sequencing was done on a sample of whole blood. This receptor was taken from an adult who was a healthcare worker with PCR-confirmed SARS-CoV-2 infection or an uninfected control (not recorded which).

CDR3 sequence: CASSLGGQREAFF. Here the CDR3 DNA reads TGTGCCAGCAGCTTAGGTGGACAGCGTGAAGCTTTCTTT. This chain connects TRBV7-9 to TRBJ1-1, with TRBD1 as a possible D gene (6 bases). Trimming pared 1 base from V and 7 bases from J, leaving 10 bases between. The CDR3 totals 13 residues. Per germline, CDR1 SEHNR and CDR2 FQNEAQ (reference sequence).